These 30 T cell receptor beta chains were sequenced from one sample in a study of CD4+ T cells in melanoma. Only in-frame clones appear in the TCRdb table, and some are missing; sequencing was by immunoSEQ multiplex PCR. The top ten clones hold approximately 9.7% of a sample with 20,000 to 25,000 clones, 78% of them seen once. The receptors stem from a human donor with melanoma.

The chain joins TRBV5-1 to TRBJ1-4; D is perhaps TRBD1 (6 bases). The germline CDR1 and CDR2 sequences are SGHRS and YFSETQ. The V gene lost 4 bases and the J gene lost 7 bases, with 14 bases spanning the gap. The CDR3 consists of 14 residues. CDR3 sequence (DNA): TGCGCCAGCAGCCAGCAGGGGCCGAGTGAAAAACTGTTTTTT. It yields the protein CASSQQGPSEKLFF. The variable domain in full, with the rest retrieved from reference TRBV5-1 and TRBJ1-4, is KAGVTQTPRYLIKTRGQQVTLSCSPISGHRSVSWYQQTPGQGLQFLFEYFSETQRNKGNFPGRFSGRQFSNSRSEMNVSTLELGDSALYLCASSQQGPSEKLFFGSGTQLSVL.

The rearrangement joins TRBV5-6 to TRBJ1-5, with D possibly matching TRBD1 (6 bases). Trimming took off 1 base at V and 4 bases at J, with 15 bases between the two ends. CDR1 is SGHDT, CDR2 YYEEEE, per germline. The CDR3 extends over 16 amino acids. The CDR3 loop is CASSLFRGADNQPQHF. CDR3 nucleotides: TGTGCCAGCAGCTTGTTCCGGGGGGCTGATAATCAGCCCCAGCATTTT.

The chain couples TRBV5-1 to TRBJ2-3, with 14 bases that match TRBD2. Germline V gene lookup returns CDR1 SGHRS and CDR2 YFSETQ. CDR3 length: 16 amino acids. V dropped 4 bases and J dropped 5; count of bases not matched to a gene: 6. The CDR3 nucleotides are TGCGCCAGCAGCCCGACTAGCGGGGGGGCCGGAGATACGCAGTATTTT. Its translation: CASSPTSGGAGDTQYF.

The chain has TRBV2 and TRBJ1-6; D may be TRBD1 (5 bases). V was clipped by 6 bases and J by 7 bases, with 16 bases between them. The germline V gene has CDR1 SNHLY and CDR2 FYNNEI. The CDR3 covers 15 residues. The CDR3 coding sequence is TGTGCCAGCAGAGCAGCGAGGGGCGGAAATTCACCCCTCCACTTT. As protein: CASRAARGGNSPLHF.

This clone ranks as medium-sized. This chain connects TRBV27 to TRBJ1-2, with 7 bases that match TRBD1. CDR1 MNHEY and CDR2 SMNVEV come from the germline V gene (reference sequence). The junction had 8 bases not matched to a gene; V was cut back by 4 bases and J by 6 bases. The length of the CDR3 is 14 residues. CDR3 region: CASSSLDRAHGYTF. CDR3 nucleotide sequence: TGTGCCAGCAGTTCCTTAGACAGGGCCCATGGCTACACCTTC.

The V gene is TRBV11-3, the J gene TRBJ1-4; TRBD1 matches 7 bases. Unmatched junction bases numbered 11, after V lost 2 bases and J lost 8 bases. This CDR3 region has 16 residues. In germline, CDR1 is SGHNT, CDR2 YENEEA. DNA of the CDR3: TGTGCCAGCAGCTTAAGGGGGCAAACCCAGGGGGAAAAACTGTTTTTT. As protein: CASSLRGQTQGEKLFF.

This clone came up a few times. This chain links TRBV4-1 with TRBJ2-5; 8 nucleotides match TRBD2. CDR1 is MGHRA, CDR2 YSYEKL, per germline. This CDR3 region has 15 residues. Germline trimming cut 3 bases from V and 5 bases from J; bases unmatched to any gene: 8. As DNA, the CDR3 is TGCGCCAGCAGCCATATCGGGGGGGGCCGGGAGACCCAGTACTTC. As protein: CASSHIGGGRETQYF.

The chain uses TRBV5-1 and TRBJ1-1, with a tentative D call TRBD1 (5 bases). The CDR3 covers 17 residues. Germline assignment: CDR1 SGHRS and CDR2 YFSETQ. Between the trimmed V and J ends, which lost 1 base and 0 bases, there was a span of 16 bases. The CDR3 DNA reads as TGCGCCAGCAGCTTGCACTCCAACGGGGGAGTGAACACTGAAGCTTTCTTT. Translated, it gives CASSLHSNGGVNTEAFF.

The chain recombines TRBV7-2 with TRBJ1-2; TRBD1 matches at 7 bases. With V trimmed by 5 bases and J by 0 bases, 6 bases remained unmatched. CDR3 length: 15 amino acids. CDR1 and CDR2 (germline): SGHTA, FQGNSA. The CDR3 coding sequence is TGTGCCAGCAGCCCGGTTGGACAGGCTAACTATGGCTACACCTTC. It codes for CASSPVGQANYGYTF.

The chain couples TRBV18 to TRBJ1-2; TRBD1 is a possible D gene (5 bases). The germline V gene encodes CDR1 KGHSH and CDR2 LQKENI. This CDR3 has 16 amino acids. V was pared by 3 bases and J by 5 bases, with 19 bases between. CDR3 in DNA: TGTGCCAGCTCACCGGGATCCGACGGACGGACATATGGCTACACCTTC. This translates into CASSPGSDGRTYGYTF.

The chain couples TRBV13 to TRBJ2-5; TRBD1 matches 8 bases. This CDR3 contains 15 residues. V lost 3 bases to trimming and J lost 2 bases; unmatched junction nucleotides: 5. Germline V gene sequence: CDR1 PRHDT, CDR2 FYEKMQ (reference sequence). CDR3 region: CASSFFRTGQETQYF. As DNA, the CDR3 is TGTGCCAGCAGCTTTTTTAGGACAGGGCAAGAGACCCAGTACTTC.

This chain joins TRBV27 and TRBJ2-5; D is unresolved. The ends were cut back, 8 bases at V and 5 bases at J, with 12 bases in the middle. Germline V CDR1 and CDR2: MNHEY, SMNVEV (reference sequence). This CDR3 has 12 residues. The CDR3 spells CASGPLGETQYF. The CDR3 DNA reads TGTGCCAGCGGACCCCTTGGGGAGACCCAGTACTTC.

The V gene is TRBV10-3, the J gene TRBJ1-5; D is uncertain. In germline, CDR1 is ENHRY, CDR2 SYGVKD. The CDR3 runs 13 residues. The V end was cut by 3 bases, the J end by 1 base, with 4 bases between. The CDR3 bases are TGTGCCATCAGTGAAAGGAGCAATCAGCCCCAGCATTTT. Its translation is CAISERSNQPQHF.

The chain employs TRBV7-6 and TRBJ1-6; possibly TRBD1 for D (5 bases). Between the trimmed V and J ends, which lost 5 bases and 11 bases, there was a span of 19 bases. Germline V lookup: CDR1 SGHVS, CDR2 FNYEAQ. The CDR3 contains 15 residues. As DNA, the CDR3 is TGTGCCAGCAGCAAACTCCAGGGTGAGGCGACACCCCTCCACTTT. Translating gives CASSKLQGEATPLHF.

DNA of the CDR3: TGTGCCAGCAGTGTGGATGGAAGATACGAGCAGTACTTC. Translation: CASSVDGRYEQYF. The chain employs TRBV6-6 and TRBJ2-7; no reliable D call. Trimming shortened V by 5 bases and J by 4 bases, and 12 bases separated the two germline ends. Germline V gene data show CDR1 as MNHNY and CDR2 as SVGAGI (reference sequence). This CDR3 comprises 13 residues.

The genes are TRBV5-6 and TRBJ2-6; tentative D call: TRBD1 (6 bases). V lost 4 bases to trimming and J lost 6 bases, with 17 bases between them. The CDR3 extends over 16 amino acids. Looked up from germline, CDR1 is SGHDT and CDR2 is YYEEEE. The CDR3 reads CASSNYREEEANVLTF. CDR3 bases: TGTGCCAGCAGCAACTACAGGGAAGAAGAGGCCAACGTCCTGACTTTC.

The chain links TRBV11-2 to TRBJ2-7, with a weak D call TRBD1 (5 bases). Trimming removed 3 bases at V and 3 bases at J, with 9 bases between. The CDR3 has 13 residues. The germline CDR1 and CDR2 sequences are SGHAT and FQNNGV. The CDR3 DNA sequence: TGTGCCAGCAGCTTCACCAGGGACTACGAGCAGTACTTC. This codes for CASSFTRDYEQYF.

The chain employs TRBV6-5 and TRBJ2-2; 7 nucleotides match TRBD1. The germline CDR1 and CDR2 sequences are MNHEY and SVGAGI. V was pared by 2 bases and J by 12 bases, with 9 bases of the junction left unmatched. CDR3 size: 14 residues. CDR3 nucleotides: TGTGCCAGCAGTTACAAACACGGGACAGTCAAGCTGTTTTTT. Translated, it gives CASSYKHGTVKLFF.

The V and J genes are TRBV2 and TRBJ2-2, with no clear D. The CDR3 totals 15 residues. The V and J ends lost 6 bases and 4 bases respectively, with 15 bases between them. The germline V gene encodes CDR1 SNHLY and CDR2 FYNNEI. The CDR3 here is CASRNSKSGTGELFF. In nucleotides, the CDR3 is TGTGCCAGCAGGAATAGCAAATCTGGCACCGGGGAGCTGTTTTTT.

CDR3 residues: CASSLRQGGSYEQYF. CDR3 nucleotide sequence: TGTGCCAGCAGCTTGAGACAGGGCGGCTCCTACGAGCAGTACTTC. This chain links TRBV21-1 with TRBJ2-7; the D segment call TRBD1 is taken from the table without a DNA check. TRBV21-1 is reported as a pseudogene. CDR3 length: 15 amino acids.

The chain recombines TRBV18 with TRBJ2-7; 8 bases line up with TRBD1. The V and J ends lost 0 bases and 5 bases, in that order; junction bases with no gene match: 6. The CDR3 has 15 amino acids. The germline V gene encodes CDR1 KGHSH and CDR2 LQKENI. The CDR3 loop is CASSPPTGVLDEQYF. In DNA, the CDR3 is TGTGCCAGCTCACCACCGACAGGGGTATTGGACGAGCAGTACTTC.

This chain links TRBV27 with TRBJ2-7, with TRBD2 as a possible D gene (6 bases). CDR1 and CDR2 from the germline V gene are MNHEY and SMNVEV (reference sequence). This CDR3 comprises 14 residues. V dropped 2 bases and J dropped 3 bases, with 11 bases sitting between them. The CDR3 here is CASSLRRGDYEQYF. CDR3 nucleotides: TGTGCCAGCAGTTTAAGGCGGGGAGACTACGAGCAGTACTTC.

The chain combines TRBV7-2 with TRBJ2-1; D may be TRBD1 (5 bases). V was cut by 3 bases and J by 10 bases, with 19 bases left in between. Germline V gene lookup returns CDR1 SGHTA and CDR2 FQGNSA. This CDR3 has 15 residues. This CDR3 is CASSLSSRGYSEQFF. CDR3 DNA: TGTGCCAGCAGCTTGTCCTCTAGGGGCTATTCAGAGCAGTTCTTC. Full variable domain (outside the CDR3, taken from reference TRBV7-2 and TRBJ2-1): GAGVSQSPSNKVTEKGKDVELRCDPISGHTALYWYRQSLGQGLEFLIYFQGNSAPDKSGLPSDRFSAERTGGSVSTLTIQRTQQEDSAVYLCASSLSSRGYSEQFFGPGTRLTVL.

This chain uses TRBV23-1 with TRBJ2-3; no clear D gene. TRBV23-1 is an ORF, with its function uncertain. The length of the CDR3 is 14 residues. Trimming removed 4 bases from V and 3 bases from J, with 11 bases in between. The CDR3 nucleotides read TGCGCCAGCAGTCGTAGGGTAGGGACAGATACGCAGTATTTT. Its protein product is CASSRRVGTDTQYF.

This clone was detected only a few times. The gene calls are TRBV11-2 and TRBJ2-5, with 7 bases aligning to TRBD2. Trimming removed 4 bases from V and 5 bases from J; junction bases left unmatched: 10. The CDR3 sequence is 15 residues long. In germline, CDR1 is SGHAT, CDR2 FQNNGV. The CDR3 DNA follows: TGTGCCAGCAGCTCCCGGACTAGTCTGTGGGAGACCCAGTACTTC. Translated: CASSSRTSLWETQYF.

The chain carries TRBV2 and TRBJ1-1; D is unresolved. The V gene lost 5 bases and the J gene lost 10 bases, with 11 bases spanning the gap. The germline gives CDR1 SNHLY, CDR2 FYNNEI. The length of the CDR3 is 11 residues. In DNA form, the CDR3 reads TGTGCCAGCAGTCTCACTGGAAGAGCTTTCTTT. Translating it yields CASSLTGRAFF.

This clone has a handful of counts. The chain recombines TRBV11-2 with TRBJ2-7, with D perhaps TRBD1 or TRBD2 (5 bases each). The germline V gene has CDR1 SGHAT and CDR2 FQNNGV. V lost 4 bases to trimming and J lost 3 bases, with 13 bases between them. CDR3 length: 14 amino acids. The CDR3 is CASSSGRQGYEQYF. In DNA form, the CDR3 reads TGTGCCAGCAGCTCGGGACGGCAGGGCTACGAGCAGTACTTC.

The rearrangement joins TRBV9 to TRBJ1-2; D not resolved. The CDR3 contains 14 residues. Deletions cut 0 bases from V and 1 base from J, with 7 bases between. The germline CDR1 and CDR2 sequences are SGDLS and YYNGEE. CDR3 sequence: CASSVGRLNYGYTF. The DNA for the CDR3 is TGTGCCAGCAGCGTAGGACGACTTAACTATGGCTACACCTTC.

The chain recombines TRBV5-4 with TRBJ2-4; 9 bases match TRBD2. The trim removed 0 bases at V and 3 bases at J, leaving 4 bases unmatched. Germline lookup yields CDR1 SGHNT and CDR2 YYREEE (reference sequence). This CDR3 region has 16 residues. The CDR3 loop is CASSLEPSGVKNIQYF. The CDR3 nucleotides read TGTGCCAGCAGCTTGGAGCCTAGCGGGGTCAAAAACATTCAGTACTTC.

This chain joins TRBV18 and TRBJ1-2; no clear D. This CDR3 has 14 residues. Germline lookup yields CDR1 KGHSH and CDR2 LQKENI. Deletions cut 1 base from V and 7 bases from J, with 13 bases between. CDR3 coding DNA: TGTGCCAGCTCACCACTCTCAGGAGGCGGTGGCTACACCTTC. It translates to CASSPLSGGGGYTF.